Presented here are 5 T cell receptor beta chains from one specimen sequenced in a study of regulatory T cells in long-lasting Graves disease. The TCR beta library used iRepertoire HTBI primers with Arm-PCR amplification of CDR3. TCRdb reprocessed the multiplex PCR reads with MiXCR, giving one entry per CDR3 protein. The repertoire holds fewer than 400,000 distinct CDR3 sequences, with less than 25% as singletons. Time point specified: persistent/refractory GD, antithyroid drugs over 5 years with positive TRAb. RNA from PBMCs was the source of the TCR library. Source: peripheral blood mononuclear cells (PBMCs), taken when the disease was refractory, from a patient treated with antithyroid drugs. The receptors originated from a female donor with Graves disease.

This chain joins TRBV27 and TRBJ2-1; possibly TRBD2 for D (6 bases). There are 14 residues in the CDR3. Trimming left V 6 bases short and J 6 bases short, with 15 bases between. Germline V lookup: CDR1 MNHEY, CDR2 SMNVEV (reference sequence). The CDR3 sequence is CASSKGPGVNEQFF. As DNA, the CDR3 is TGTGCCAGCAGCAAAGGGCCGGGAGTCAATGAGCAGTTCTTC.

This sequence joins TRBV29-1 and TRBJ2-7; either TRBD1 or TRBD2 may supply D (5 bases each). This CDR3 comprises 15 residues. Germline assignment: CDR1 SQVTM and CDR2 ANQGSEA. V lost 6 bases, J lost 3 bases, and 21 bases lay in between. In DNA form, the CDR3 reads TGCAGCGTGGGTAAAATGAAGGGACGGGACTACGAGCAGTACTTC. It yields the protein CSVGKMKGRDYEQYF.

This clonotype was picked up many times. The rearrangement links TRBV12-3 or TRBV12-4 to TRBJ1-1; D not resolved. V lost 2 bases and J 3 bases, leaving 13 bases between the germline ends. The CDR3 runs to 15 residues. CDR3 DNA sequence: TGTGCCAGCAGTTTATTTAGCAGGCAAGACACTGAAGCTTTCTTT. Translated, it gives CASSLFSRQDTEAFF.

As regards this clonotype: This may be a read error: a much more frequent sequence differs by one nucleotide. The chain carries TRBV6-2 or TRBV6-3 and TRBJ1-5; maybe TRBD1 (6 bases). CDR1 and CDR2 from the germline V gene are MNHEY and SVGEGT. Trimming took 5 bases from V and 0 from J, leaving 11 bases between them. This CDR3 is 15 amino acids long. For the CDR3, the DNA is TGTGCCAGCAGTAAGGCAGGGGTTAGCAATCAGCCCCAGCATTTT. Amino acid sequence: CASSKAGVSNQPQHF.

Ten or more counts support this clonotype. The rearrangement links TRBV2 to TRBJ1-2; TRBD1 agrees at 11 bases. The CDR3 contains 14 residues. V lost 6 bases and J lost 4; bases outside the gene matches: 4. In germline, CDR1 is SNHLY, CDR2 FYNNEI. CDR3 loop: CASRAGQGGYGYTF. DNA of the CDR3: TGTGCCAGCAGGGCGGGACAGGGGGGCTATGGCTACACCTTC.